This T cell receptor beta chain was sequenced during a study of T cells in Graves' hyperthyroidism and ophthalmopathy. Study-wide background: Peripheral blood samples were taken at initial diagnosis, prior to any treatment. Regarding the study as a whole: Peripheral blood also featured most of the thyroid clonotypes expanded above 0.001.

Together with thyroid ultrasound, orbital computed tomography, serum thyroxine and TRAb, clinical symptoms were used for diagnoses. This clonotype was detected ten times or more. Its antigen is not known. The investigators amplified TCR beta CDR3 regions from RNA transcripts. First-round RT-PCR of the TCR CDR3 relied on the HTBI primer set. Using its own MiXCR run on the multiplex PCR reads, TCRdb lists one record per CDR3 protein. This table holds some 740,000 distinct CDR3 sequences, approximately 15% found once. V lost 6 bases and J lost 2, with 11 bases in between. Germline V gives CDR1 SNHLY, CDR2 FYNNEI. The CDR3 is 14 residues long.

This rearrangement joins TRBV2 to TRBJ1-5; D remains unclear. The sequence derives from a woman aged 18 to 35 with Graves' hyperthyroidism. The sequencing input was blood. The CDR3 DNA follows: TGTGCCAGCAGCGACCGGTGGGGCAATCAGCCCCAGCATTTT. Its protein product is CASSDRWGNQPQHF.